These T cell receptor beta chains were read from a single sample in a study of control samples from healthy donors and cancer patients. Using immunoSEQ multiplex PCR, the repertoire was profiled, and TCRdb retains in-frame clones only, with some absent. The sample includes roughly 86,000 clones, 90% to 95% seen only once; the top ten take about 15%. The sample taken for sequencing was blood. The receptors originated from a man aged 25 to 45 in good health. Both conserved end residues are part of each CDR3. Each record gives: V gene, clone size, CDR3 length, D gene, J gene, CDR3 protein, CDR3 DNA. A D gene is named only where the DNA matches it firmly. Clone size is shown for a subset of rows, as once, few, many or a class of expanded clone.

TRBV30	.	14	.	TRBJ1-5	CAWSKGVLGQPQHF	TGTGCCTGGAGTAAGGGGGTGCTTGGGCAGCCCCAGCATTTT
TRBV11-2	once	16	TRBD1	TRBJ1-6	CASSPRTGRNNSPLHF	TGTGCCAGCAGCCCCCGGACAGGGAGGAATAATTCACCCCTCCACTTT
TRBV28	.	14	.	TRBJ2-1	CASRTPGGQDEQFF	TGTGCCAGCCGAACTCCTGGGGGGCAGGATGAGCAGTTCTTC
TRBV4-3	.	16	.	TRBJ2-2	CASSQGLTFGTGELFF	TGCGCCAGCAGCCAAGGTCTTACGTTTGGCACCGGGGAGCTGTTTTTT
TRBV6-2/TRBV6-3	.	15	.	TRBJ1-1	CASSWGGGGYTEAFF	TGTGCCAGCAGTTGGGGCGGGGGCGGTTACACTGAAGCTTTCTTT
TRBV7-3	.	14	.	TRBJ2-5	CASSLSSKGETQYF	TGTGCCAGCAGCTTATCTTCTAAGGGGGAGACCCAGTACTTC
TRBV6-2/TRBV6-3	.	16	TRBD2	TRBJ2-1	CASSYSGLAGGGEQFF	TGTGCCAGCAGTTACTCAGGACTAGCGGGAGGCGGTGAGCAGTTCTTC
TRBV7-8	.	18	TRBD2	TRBJ2-1	CASSLDLSGGASYNEQFF	TGTGCCAGCAGCTTAGATCTCAGCGGGGGGGCCTCCTACAATGAGCAGTTCTTC
TRBV4-2	once	18	TRBD2	TRBJ2-4	CASSQDLAGGLAKNIQYF	TGTGCCAGCAGCCAAGACCTAGCGGGGGGCCTAGCCAAAAACATTCAGTACTTC
TRBV19	.	17	TRBD2	TRBJ2-7	CASSRGRGGASSYEQYF	TGTGCCAGTAGTAGGGGGCGCGGGGGGGCCAGTTCCTACGAGCAGTACTTC
TRBV6-6	few	16	TRBD2	TRBJ2-3	CASSYPSGRATDTQYF	TGTGCCAGCAGTTACCCTAGCGGGAGGGCCACAGATACGCAGTATTTT
TRBV28	.	12	.	TRBJ2-7	CASSLSAYEQYF	TGTGCCAGCAGTTTATCGGCCTACGAGCAGTACTTC
TRBV11-1	.	13	.	TRBJ2-7	CASSPGTSYEQYF	TGTGCCAGCAGCCCTGGGACTTCCTACGAGCAGTACTTC
TRBV30	.	17	TRBD1	TRBJ2-6	CAWSLGQGVSGANVLTF	TGTGCCTGGAGTTTGGGACAGGGGGTCTCTGGGGCCAACGTCCTGACTTTC
TRBV5-1	.	13	.	TRBJ1-2	CASSLAGLDGYTF	TGCGCCAGCAGCTTAGCAGGGTTGGATGGCTACACCTTC
TRBV28	once	11	.	TRBJ2-7	CASSLPPQQYF	TGTGCCAGCAGTTTACCTCCCCAACAGTACTTC
TRBV9	.	17	.	TRBJ2-2	CASSVGPGLPNTGELFF	TGTGCCAGCAGCGTAGGCCCGGGACTCCCGAACACCGGGGAGCTGTTTTTT